This T cell receptor beta chain was profiled in a study of T cell responses to AZD1222 COVID-19 vaccine. Study results and limitations: Every sample of the repertoires postdated the peak T cell response.

As regards this clone: Its antigen remains unknown.

Measured with immunoSEQ multiplex PCR; TCRdb has only the in-frame clones, and not every one. The table lists 140,000 or so clones, around 92% of them singletons. This TCR came from an adult who had recovered from COVID-19. Sequences were derived from peripheral blood, sampled after recovery from COVID-19.

CDR3 in amino acids: CASSRGQGSNQPQHF. The CDR3 nucleotides read TGTGCCAGCAGTAGAGGACAGGGGAGCAATCAGCCCCAGCATTTT. The rearrangement links TRBV27 to TRBJ1-5; 9 bases are shared with TRBD1. Germline values: CDR1 MNHEY, CDR2 SMNVEV (reference sequence). The CDR3 sequence is 15 residues long. With V trimmed by 5 bases and J by 1 base, 3 bases remained unmatched.